This T cell receptor (beta chain) was identified during a study of T cell responses to AZD1222 COVID-19 vaccine. Trimming took off 3 bases at V and 5 bases at J, with 12 bases between the two ends. Germline CDR1 and CDR2: MDHEN and SYDVKM. This CDR3 contains 14 residues. Here immunoSEQ multiplex PCR was the method, and the copy in TCRdb shows in-frame clones only, minus some. Here the sample spans about 140,000 clones, 80% to 95% being singletons. This chain joins TRBV28 and TRBJ2-3, with a weak D call TRBD2 (6 bases). The specimen comprised peripheral blood, sampled on day 0 of AZD1222 vaccination. This TCR derives from an adult in good health. The CDR3 loop reads CASSLRLVGDTQYF. In DNA, the CDR3 is TGTGCCAGCAGTTTGAGACTAGTGGGAGATACGCAGTATTTT.